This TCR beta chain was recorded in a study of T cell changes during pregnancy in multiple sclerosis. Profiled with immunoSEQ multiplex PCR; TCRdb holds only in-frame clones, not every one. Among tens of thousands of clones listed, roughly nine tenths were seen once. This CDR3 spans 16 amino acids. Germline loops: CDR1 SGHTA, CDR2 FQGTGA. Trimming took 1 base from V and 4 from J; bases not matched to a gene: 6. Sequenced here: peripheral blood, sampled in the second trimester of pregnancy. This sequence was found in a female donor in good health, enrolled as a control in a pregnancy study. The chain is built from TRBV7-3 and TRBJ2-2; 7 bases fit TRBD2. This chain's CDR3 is CASSLRASGGTGELFF. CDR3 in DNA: TGTGCCAGCAGCTTAAGGGCTAGCGGCGGCACCGGGGAGCTGTTTTTT. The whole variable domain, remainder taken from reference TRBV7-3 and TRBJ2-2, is GAGVSQTPSNKVTEKGKYVELRCDPISGHTALYWYRQSLGQGPEFLIYFQGTGAADDSGLPNDRFFAVRPEGSVSTLKIQRTERGDSAVYLCASSLRASGGTGELFFGEGSRLTVL.